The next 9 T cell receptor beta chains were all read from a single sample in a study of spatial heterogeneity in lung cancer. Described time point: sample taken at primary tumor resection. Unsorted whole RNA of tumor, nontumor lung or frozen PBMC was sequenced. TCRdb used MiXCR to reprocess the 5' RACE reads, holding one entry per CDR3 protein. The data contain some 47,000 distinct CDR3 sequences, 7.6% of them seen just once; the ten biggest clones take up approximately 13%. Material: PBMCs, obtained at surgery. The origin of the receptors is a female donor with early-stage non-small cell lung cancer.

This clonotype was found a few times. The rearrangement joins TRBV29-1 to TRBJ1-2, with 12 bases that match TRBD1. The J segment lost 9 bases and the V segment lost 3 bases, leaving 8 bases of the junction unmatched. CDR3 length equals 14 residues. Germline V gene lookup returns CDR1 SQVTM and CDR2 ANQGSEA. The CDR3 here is CSVDRDRGQLSYTF. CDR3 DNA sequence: TGCAGCGTTGACCGGGACAGGGGGCAATTAAGCTACACCTTC.

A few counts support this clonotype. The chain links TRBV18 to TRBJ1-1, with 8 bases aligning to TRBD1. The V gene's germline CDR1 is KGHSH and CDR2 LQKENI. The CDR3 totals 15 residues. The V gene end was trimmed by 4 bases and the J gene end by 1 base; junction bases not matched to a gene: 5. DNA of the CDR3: TGTGCCAGCTCACGGGAGACAGGGGAGAACACTGAAGCTTTCTTT. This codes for CASSRETGENTEAFF.

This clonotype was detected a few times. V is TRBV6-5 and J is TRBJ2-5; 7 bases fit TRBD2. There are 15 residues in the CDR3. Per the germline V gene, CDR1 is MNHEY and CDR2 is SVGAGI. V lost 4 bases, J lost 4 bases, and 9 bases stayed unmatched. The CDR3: CASSSQPGGGETQYF. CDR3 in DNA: TGTGCCAGCAGTTCTCAACCTGGGGGGGGAGAGACCCAGTACTTC.

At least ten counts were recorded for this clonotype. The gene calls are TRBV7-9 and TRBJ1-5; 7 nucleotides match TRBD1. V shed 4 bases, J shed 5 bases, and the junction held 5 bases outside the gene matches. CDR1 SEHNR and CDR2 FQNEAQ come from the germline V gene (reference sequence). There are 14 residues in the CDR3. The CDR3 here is CASSSSQGHQPQHF. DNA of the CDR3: TGTGCCAGCAGCTCATCACAGGGGCATCAGCCCCAGCATTTT.

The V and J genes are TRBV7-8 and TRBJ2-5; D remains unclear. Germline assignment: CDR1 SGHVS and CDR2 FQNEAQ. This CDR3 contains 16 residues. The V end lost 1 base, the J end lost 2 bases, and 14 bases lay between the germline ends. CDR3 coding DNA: TGTGCCAGCAGCTTAGTCCCTCGGCGTGAGCAAGAGACCCAGTACTTC. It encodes CASSLVPRREQETQYF.

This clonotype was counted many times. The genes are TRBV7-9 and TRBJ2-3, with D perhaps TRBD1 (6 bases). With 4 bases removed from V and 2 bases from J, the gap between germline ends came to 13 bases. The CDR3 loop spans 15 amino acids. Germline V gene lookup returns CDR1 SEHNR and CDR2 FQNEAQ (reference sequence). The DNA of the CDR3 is TGTGCCAGCAGCTCAGGACAGACACACACAGATACGCAGTATTTT. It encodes CASSSGQTHTDTQYF.

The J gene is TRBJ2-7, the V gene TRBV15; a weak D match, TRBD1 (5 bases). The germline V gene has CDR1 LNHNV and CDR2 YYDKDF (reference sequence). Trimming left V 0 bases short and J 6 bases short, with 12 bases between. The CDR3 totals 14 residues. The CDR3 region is CATSRDRGKTEQYF. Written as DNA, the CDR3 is TGTGCCACCAGCAGAGATAGGGGAAAAACCGAGCAGTACTTC.

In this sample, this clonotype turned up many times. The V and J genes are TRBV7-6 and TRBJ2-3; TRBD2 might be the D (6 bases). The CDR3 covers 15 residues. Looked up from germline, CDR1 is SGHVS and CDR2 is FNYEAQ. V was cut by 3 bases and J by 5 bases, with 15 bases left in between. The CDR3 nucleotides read TGTGCCAGCAGCTTGACGGGGGAACGTGGAGATACGCAGTATTTT. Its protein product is CASSLTGERGDTQYF. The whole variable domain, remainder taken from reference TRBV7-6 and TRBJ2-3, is GAGVSQSPRYKVTKRGQDVALRCDPISGHVSLYWYRQALGQGPEFLTYFNYEAQQDKSGLPNDRFSAERPEGSISTLTIQRTEQRDSAMYRCASSLTGERGDTQYFGPGTRLTVL.

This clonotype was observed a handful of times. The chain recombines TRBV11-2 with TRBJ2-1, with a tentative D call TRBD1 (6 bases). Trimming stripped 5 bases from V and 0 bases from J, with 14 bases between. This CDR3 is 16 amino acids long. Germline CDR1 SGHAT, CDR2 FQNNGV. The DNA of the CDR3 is TGTGCCAGCAGCCCACGGACAGTGAGCTCCTACAATGAGCAGTTCTTC. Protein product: CASSPRTVSSYNEQFF.